This TCR beta chain derives from a study of T cell changes during pregnancy in multiple sclerosis. The count of this clone is one. Assay used: immunoSEQ multiplex PCR; TCRdb lists only in-frame clones, some missing. The data contain roughly 120,000 clones, over 85% of them singletons. Sequencing used peripheral blood, obtained before pregnancy. The receptor was derived from a female donor with multiple sclerosis, enrolled in a pregnancy study.

CDR3 amino acids: CASSLSSAGGEQYF. The CDR3 DNA is TGTGCCAGCAGCTTATCTTCAGCGGGGGGCGAGCAGTACTTC. The chain links TRBV7-2 to TRBJ2-7; TRBD2 aligns across 9 bases. J gave up 6 bases and V 2 bases, and 5 bases lay outside the gene matches. Germline values: CDR1 SGHTA, CDR2 FQGNSA. The CDR3 is made up of 14 amino acids.